The sequence of this T cell receptor (beta chain) was determined in a study of CD8 T cells in ankylosing spondylitis. Points from the study as a whole: Characteristic, it appeared, of ankylosing spondylitis blood was a TCR beta motif of 7 or 8 highly homologous variants.

In the case of this clonotype: Its antigen is not identified.

There are 14 residues in the CDR3. Germline loops: CDR1 MNHNS, CDR2 SASEGT. The V and J ends lost 7 bases and 7 bases respectively, with 14 bases between them. TCRdb re-analysed the 5' RACE reads in MiXCR, keeping a single row per CDR3 protein. The repertoire includes around 540,000 distinct CDR3 sequences, about 13% of them detected once, and 6.8% sits in the top ten. The chain is built from TRBV6-1 and TRBJ1-6; D is unclear. This TCR derives from a male donor with ankylosing spondylitis. Sample: blood, either unsorted or a sorted T cell fraction (not recorded which). The CDR3 sequence is CASNLEKGNSPLHF. In DNA form, the CDR3 reads TGTGCCAGCAACCTCGAAAAAGGAAATTCACCCCTCCACTTT.